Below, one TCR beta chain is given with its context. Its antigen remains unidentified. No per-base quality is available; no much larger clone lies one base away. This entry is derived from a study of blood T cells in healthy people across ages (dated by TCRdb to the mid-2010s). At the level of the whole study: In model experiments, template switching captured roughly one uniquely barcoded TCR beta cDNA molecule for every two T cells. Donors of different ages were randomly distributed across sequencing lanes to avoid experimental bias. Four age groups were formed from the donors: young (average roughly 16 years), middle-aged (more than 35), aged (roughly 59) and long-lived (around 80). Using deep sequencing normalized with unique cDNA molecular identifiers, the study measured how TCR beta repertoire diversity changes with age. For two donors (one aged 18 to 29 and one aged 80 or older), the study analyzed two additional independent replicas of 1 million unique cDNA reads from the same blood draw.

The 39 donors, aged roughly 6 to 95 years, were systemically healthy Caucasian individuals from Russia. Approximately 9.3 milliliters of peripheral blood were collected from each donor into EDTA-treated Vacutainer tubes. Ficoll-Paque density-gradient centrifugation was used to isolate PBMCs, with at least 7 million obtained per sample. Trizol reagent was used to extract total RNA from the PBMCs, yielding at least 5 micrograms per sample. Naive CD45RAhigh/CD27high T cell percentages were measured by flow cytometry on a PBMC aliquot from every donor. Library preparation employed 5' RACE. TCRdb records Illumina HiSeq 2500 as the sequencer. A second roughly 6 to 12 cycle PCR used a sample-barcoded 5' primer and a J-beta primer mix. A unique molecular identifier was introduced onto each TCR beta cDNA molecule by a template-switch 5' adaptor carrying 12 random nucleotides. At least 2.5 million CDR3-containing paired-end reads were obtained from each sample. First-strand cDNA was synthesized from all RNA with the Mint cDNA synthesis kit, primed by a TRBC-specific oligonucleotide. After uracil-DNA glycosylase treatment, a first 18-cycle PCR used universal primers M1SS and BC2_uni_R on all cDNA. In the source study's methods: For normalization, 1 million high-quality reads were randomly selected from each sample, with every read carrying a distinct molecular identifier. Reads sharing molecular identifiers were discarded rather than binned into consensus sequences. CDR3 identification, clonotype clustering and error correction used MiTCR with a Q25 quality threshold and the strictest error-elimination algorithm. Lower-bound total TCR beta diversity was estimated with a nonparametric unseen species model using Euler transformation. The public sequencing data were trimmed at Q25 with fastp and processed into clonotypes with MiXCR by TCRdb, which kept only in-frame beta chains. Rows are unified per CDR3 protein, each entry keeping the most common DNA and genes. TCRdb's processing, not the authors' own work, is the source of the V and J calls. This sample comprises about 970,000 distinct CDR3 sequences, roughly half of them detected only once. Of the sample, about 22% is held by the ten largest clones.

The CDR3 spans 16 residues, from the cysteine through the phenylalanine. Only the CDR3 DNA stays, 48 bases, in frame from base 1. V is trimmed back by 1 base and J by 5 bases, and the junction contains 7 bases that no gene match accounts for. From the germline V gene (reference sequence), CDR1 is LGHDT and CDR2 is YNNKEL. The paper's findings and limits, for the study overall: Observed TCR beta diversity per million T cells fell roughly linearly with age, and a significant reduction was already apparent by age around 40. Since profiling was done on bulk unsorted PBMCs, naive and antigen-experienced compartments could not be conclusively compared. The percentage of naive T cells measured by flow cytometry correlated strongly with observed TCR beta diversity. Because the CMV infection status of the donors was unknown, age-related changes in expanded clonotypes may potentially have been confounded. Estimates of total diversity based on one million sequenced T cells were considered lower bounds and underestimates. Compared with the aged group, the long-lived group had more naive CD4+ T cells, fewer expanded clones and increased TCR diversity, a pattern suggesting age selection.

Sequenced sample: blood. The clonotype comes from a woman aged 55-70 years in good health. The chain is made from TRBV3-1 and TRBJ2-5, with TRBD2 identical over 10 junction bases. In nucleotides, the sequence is TGTGCCAGCAGCCAAGGCCTAGCGGGAGAATCCGAGACCCAGTACTTC. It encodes CASSQGLAGESETQYF.